The next 10 T cell receptor beta chains were all read from a single sample in a study of blood T cell repertoires in COVID-19. Assay: immunoSEQ multiplex PCR; the TCRdb copy retains only in-frame clones and omits some. The sample comprises some 150,000 clones, approximately 80% of which are singletons, and 5.5% to 8% rests with the top ten. The sequenced sample was peripheral blood. The receptor source for this set is a woman aged 45-60 years in a cohort sampled during active or convalescent COVID-19.

The chain combines TRBV28 with TRBJ2-6, with 11 bases lining up with TRBD1. With V trimmed by 4 bases and J by 3 bases, 8 bases remained unmatched. Germline CDR1 is MDHEN and CDR2 is SYDVKM. The CDR3 loop spans 18 amino acids. The CDR3, as DNA: TGTGCCAGCAGTTCCGGACAGGGGGCGCGGATTGGGGCCAACGTCCTGACTTTC. Translating it yields CASSSGQGARIGANVLTF.

The chain carries TRBV7-2 and TRBJ1-5; TRBD1 matches 7 bases. The CDR3 totals 15 residues. Trimming took 1 base from V and 1 from J; bases not matched to a gene: 1. Per germline, CDR1 SGHTA and CDR2 FQGNSA. Here the CDR3 reads CASSLVQGSNQPQHF. CDR3 sequence (DNA): TGTGCCAGCAGCTTAGTACAGGGGAGCAATCAGCCCCAGCATTTT.

The gene calls are TRBV21-1 and TRBJ1-6; no check of the table's D call, TRBD1, against the DNA was made. TRBV21-1 is a pseudogene segment. This CDR3 has 17 amino acids. This CDR3 is CASSKGGTGFDNSPLHF. The CDR3 DNA sequence: TGTGCCAGCAGCAAAGGAGGGACAGGCTTCGACAATTCACCCCTCCACTTT.

This sequence joins TRBV5-4 and TRBJ2-1; 10 bases fit TRBD2. CDR1 and CDR2 (germline): SGHNT, YYREEE (reference sequence). After removal of 5 bases from V and 9 bases from J, the junction contained 8 bases not matched to a gene. The CDR3 sequence is 14 residues long. The CDR3 sequence: CASSRAGGPGEQFF. The CDR3 coding sequence is TGTGCCAGCAGTAGAGCGGGGGGGCCCGGTGAGCAGTTCTTC.

In its sample, this clone was seen once. This chain uses TRBV7-2 with TRBJ2-3, with TRBD1 as a possible D gene (5 bases). Germline values: CDR1 SGHTA, CDR2 FQGNSA. Trimming took off 3 bases at V and 0 bases at J, with 16 bases between the two ends. The CDR3 consists of 17 residues. CDR3 region: CASSFSGALPSTDTQYF. The CDR3, as DNA: TGTGCCAGCAGCTTCTCTGGGGCCCTCCCAAGCACAGATACGCAGTATTTT.

The chain combines TRBV21-1 with TRBJ1-6; TRBD1 is taken as the D call from the table, unchecked against the DNA. TRBV21-1 is a pseudogene locus. CDR3 size: 16 residues. Here the CDR3 DNA reads TGTGCCAGCAGCTCCCGGGACAGAGCGAATAATTCACCCCTCCACTTT. Protein: CASSSRDRANNSPLHF.

V is TRBV11-2 and J is TRBJ1-2, with D unclear. The CDR3 runs to 14 residues. Trimming pared 1 base from V and 5 bases from J, leaving 11 bases between. CDR1 and CDR2 (germline): SGHAT, FQNNGV. The CDR3, as DNA: TGTGCCAGCAGCTTAGCCGGGGAATGGTATGGCTACACCTTC. This translates into CASSLAGEWYGYTF.

This chain uses TRBV7-9 with TRBJ1-1; possible D gene TRBD1, 5 bases. From germline, CDR1 is SEHNR and CDR2 FQNEAQ (reference sequence). Trimming took 3 bases from V and 1 from J, leaving 12 bases between them. This CDR3 has 15 amino acids. CDR3 loop: CASSFFQGGNTEAFF. The CDR3 region has the DNA TGTGCCAGCAGCTTTTTCCAGGGAGGGAACACTGAAGCTTTCTTT.

The chain carries TRBV7-3 and TRBJ1-1; possibly TRBD1 for D (5 bases). The CDR3 is made up of 14 amino acids. V was shortened by 4 bases and J by 1 base, with 10 bases between the two germline ends. Germline lookup yields CDR1 SGHTA and CDR2 FQGTGA. CDR3 DNA sequence: TGTGCCAGCAGCTCGGGACTTTCGAACACTGAAGCTTTCTTT. Its translation is CASSSGLSNTEAFF.

This chain connects TRBV30 to TRBJ1-4, with 9 bases identical to TRBD1. This CDR3 contains 14 residues. J lost 6 bases, V lost 4 bases, and 6 bases had no gene match. The germline V gene has CDR1 GTSNPN and CDR2 SVGIG (reference sequence). CDR3 sequence reads: CAWIHRGRDEKLFF. In nucleotides, the CDR3 is TGTGCCTGGATTCACAGGGGGCGAGATGAAAAACTGTTTTTT.